The source of this T cell receptor (beta chain) is a study of blood T cells in healthy people across ages. The CDR3 spans 17 residues. V was cut by 0 bases and J by 6 bases, with 17 bases left in between. The germline CDR1 and CDR2 sequences are ENHRY and SYGVKD. With a J-beta primer mix and a sample-barcoded 5' primer, a second PCR ran about 6 to 11 cycles. Each cDNA molecule was tagged by a template-switch adaptor with 12 random nucleotides. MiXCR was run by TCRdb on the 5' RACE reads, yielding one entry per CDR3 protein. The table records around 1,000,000 distinct CDR3 sequences, roughly 24% of them present only once. This sample also appeared in a second study, on T cells of mothers and their children. From that study: Donors were a few healthy Caucasian mothers and their six children.

The source of this sequence is a girl aged 2 to 9 in good health. V usage is TRBV10-3 and J usage is TRBJ2-2; no firm D call. Specimen: blood. The CDR3: CAISESGQVLTPGELFF. DNA for the CDR3: TGTGCCATCAGTGAGTCCGGGCAGGTCCTAACCCCCGGGGAGCTGTTTTTT.